The clone carrying this TCR beta chain was recorded at least ten times. The antigen is not known. cDNA libraries for TCR beta contained unique molecular identifiers. TCRdb processed the PCR reads anew with MiXCR; each CDR3 protein has one entry. Here the sample spans over 150,000 distinct CDR3 sequences, around 28% being singletons. The source of the sample is a study of post-analysis software for immune sequencing data. Background on the study: Included courses were relapsing-remitting and secondary progressive multiple sclerosis; progressive-relapsing multiple sclerosis was also included.

Overall study findings and caveats: When the samples were clustered directly with F measure, those that had been prepared in the same batch showed strong co-clustering.

The sequence was obtained from a girl between 5 and 17 years old with multiple sclerosis. The material sequenced was blood.

As DNA, the CDR3 is TGTGCCATCAGTGAGTCACTAGCGGGAGGGGACAATGAGCAGTTCTTC. It translates to CAISESLAGGDNEQFF. V and J are TRBV10-3 and TRBJ2-1, with TRBD2 identical over 13 bases. Germline V CDR1 and CDR2: ENHRY, SYGVKD. The CDR3 is 16 amino acids. The J segment lost 5 bases and the V segment lost 0 bases, leaving 1 base of the junction unmatched.